Below, one T cell receptor (beta chain) is given with its context. Produced via immunoSEQ multiplex PCR; TCRdb's table is partial and in-frame only. The sample contains roughly 7,200 clones, around 70% of which appear only once. The CDR3 is made up of 15 amino acids. CDR1 is SGHAT and CDR2 is FQNNGV in the germline V gene. V shed 2 bases and J shed 4 bases, with 14 bases lying between them. The record originates from a study of tumor-infiltrating lymphocytes in localized non-small cell lung cancer. The chain joins TRBV11-2 to TRBJ1-2; D unclear. This TCR was recovered from a human donor with non-small cell lung cancer. Sequencing input: lung tumor tissue. The CDR3 coding sequence is TGTGCCAGCAGCTTAAGGACGGAAAGGTTCTATGGCTACACCTTC. Its protein product is CASSLRTERFYGYTF.